The sequence of this T cell receptor (beta chain) was determined in a study of blood T cells in healthy people across ages. Trimming cost V 2 bases and J 4 bases; bases outside gene matches: 11. Per germline, CDR1 MNHEY and CDR2 SMNVEV (reference sequence). The length of the CDR3 is 17 residues. The authors ran a second PCR of 7 to 11 cycles using a sample-barcoded 5' primer and a J-beta primer mix. TCRdb used MiXCR to reprocess the 5' RACE reads, holding one entry per CDR3 protein. Found here are approximately 1,100,000 distinct CDR3 sequences, 45% of them singletons; the top ten hold approximately 20%. This clonotype was counted only a few times.

The V call is TRBV27, the J call TRBJ2-3, with 8 bases fitting TRBD1. The TCR sequence derives from a woman aged 55-75 years in good health. Sequencing used blood. CDR3 bases: TGTGCCAGCAGTTTAAGAAAGAGACAGGGGTTAGCAGATACGCAGTATTTT. Its translation is CASSLRKRQGLADTQYF.